This T cell receptor beta chain was obtained from a study of blood T cell repertoires in COVID-19. Study details: Spain, Italy and the United States supplied samples that represented acute and convalescent COVID-19. T cells, B-cell-depleted T cells, or PBMCs supplied cDNA or gDNA.

As processed by the authors: Amplification of reference gene primers was used by the study to estimate nucleated cell counts. Sequenced by immunoSEQ multiplex PCR; TCRdb stores in-frame clones only, minus some. The V and J calls and clone size were taken over from that table, and D and trimming were inferred from the DNA. The sample includes 75,000 to 95,000 clones, around four fifths of them seen just once. V trimming: 4 bases; J trimming: 0 bases; junction bases outside the gene matches: 6. Germline CDR1 reads SGHRS; CDR2 reads YFSETQ. This CDR3 region has 15 residues. The sequencing input was peripheral blood. The clonotype comes from a man aged 50 to 59 with acute or convalescent COVID-19. The rearrangement joins TRBV5-1 to TRBJ2-7, with 8 bases aligning to TRBD1. The CDR3 spells CASSDQGATSYEQYF. The CDR3 region has the DNA TGCGCCAGCAGCGACCAGGGGGCCACCTCCTACGAGCAGTACTTC.